The TCR beta chain described here comes from a study of graft-versus-host responses after intestinal transplantation. General study findings and limits: GvH clones appeared in recipient marrow, some first in ileum or blood.

V lost 4 bases and J lost 3; bases outside the gene matches: 5. The length of the CDR3 is 14 residues. The germline V gene encodes CDR1 SGHDN and CDR2 FVKESK. Points on this clone: The antigen remains undetermined.

Some clones are missing from TCRdb's copy, which holds only in-frame ones; the method was immunoSEQ multiplex PCR. The sample yields over 85,000 clones, about 93% seen once. The V gene is TRBV14, the J gene TRBJ2-7, with 8 bases fitting TRBD1. The receptor was derived from a human donor who received an intestinal transplant. Material: unstimulated CD8+ T cells sorted from spleen or lymph node cells, obtained before intestinal transplant. The DNA of the CDR3 is TGTGCCAGCAGCCGGACAGGGAGACACTACGAGCAGTACTTC. Its protein product is CASSRTGRHYEQYF.